These 10 T cell receptor beta chains came from one sample sequenced in a study of blood T cells in healthy people across ages. Then a second PCR, running roughly 7 to 11 cycles, was carried out with a sample-barcoded 5' primer and a J-beta primer mix. One entry per CDR3 protein results from TCRdb running MiXCR on the 5' RACE reads. The data hold fewer than 2 million distinct CDR3 sequences, with about 39% observed a single time. Sequenced material: blood. Receptors originate from a human donor in good health.

Worth noting for this clonotype: A much larger clone differs by one base, so this may be a read error. The CDR3 region has the DNA TGTGCCAGCAGCTTAGCCTTCAATGAGCAGTACTTC. Translation gives CASSLAFNEQYF. The chain is built from TRBV7-8 and TRBJ2-1; no firm D call. The end of the DNA fits TRBJ2-7 better, so the J call may be wrong. The germline V gene has CDR1 SGHVS and CDR2 FQNEAQ. CDR3 length equals 12 residues.

This clonotype was recorded once. V gene TRBV9 combines with J gene TRBJ1-1; D is ambiguous. The CDR3 covers 13 residues. The germline V gene has CDR1 SGDLS and CDR2 YYNGEE. Trimming pared 7 bases from V and 1 base from J, leaving 11 bases between. The CDR3, as DNA: TGTGCCAGCGCTCCGTCACCGAACACTGAAGCTTTCTTT. Translated: CASAPSPNTEAFF. The full variable domain, in which reference TRBV9 and TRBJ1-1 provide the parts outside the CDR3, is DSGVTQTPKHLITATGQRVTLRCSPRSGDLSVYWYQQSLDQGLQFLIQYYNGEERAKGNILERFSAQQFPDLHSELNLSSLELGDSALYFCASAPSPNTEAFFGQGTRLTVV.

In this sample, this clonotype turned up once. The J gene is TRBJ1-5, the V gene TRBV5-6; the D is unclear. Looked up from germline, CDR1 is SGHDT and CDR2 is YYEEEE. The germline V and J ends were trimmed by 2 bases and 3 bases, with 12 bases remaining between them. This CDR3 is 15 amino acids long. In nucleotides, the CDR3 is TGTGCCAGCAGCTTCGTTGGGCAGGCCAATCAGCCCCAGCATTTT. This gives the protein CASSFVGQANQPQHF.

The rearrangement joins TRBV25-1 to TRBJ1-1; TRBD1 agrees at 9 bases. Germline trimming cut 10 bases from V and 7 bases from J; bases unmatched to any gene: 10. Germline CDR1 MGHDK, CDR2 SYGVNS. The CDR3 contains 13 residues. The CDR3 DNA reads TGTGCCATCGCTCGGACAGGGGACAGTGAAGCTTTCTTT. Its protein product is CAIARTGDSEAFF.

The CDR3: CASSPQGRAFF. DNA of the CDR3: TGTGCCAGCAGCCCACAGGGGAGGGCTTTCTTT. The V and J genes are TRBV7-9 and TRBJ1-1; 7 nucleotides match TRBD1. The V gene's germline CDR1 is SEHNR and CDR2 FQNEAQ (reference sequence). The CDR3 has 11 amino acids. J gave up 11 bases and V 5 bases, and 5 bases lay outside the gene matches.

In its sample, this clonotype was seen a few times. This chain uses TRBV3-1 with TRBJ2-7; D could derive from TRBD1 or TRBD2 (5 bases each). The CDR3 contains 16 residues. V dropped 4 bases and J dropped 6 bases, with 22 bases sitting between them. Germline assignment: CDR1 LGHDT and CDR2 YNNKEL (reference sequence). DNA for the CDR3: TGTGCCAGCAGCCTTCACCCGGGACCCTCTTTGGGCGAGCAGTACTTC. Translating it yields CASSLHPGPSLGEQYF.

The rearrangement links TRBV9 to TRBJ2-3; D might be TRBD1 or TRBD2, each matching 6 bases. Trimming cost V 7 bases and J 0 bases, with 12 bases left between them. Germline V gene sequence: CDR1 SGDLS, CDR2 YYNGEE. The CDR3 extends over 14 amino acids. This CDR3 is CASSGASSTDTQYF. The DNA for the CDR3 is TGTGCCAGCTCGGGGGCGTCGAGCACAGATACGCAGTATTTT.

The chain links TRBV20-1 to TRBJ2-1, with 7 positions matching TRBD1. This CDR3 region has 14 residues. Trimming at V came to 3 bases and at J to 4 bases, leaving 6 bases not matched to a gene. Germline-derived CDR1 and CDR2 are DFQATT and SNEGSKA (reference sequence). As DNA, the CDR3 is TGCAGTGCTAGCGGGGCAGGGGGTTACAATGAGCAGTTCTTC. It specifies CSASGAGGYNEQFF.

V gene TRBV7-6 combines with J gene TRBJ1-2; the match to TRBD1 covers 8 bases. Unmatched junction bases numbered 9, after V lost 5 bases and J lost 4 bases. Germline lookup yields CDR1 SGHVS and CDR2 FNYEAQ. This CDR3 is 15 amino acids long. The CDR3 coding sequence is TGTGCCAGCAGCATCCAGGGGGCCCCGGGCTATGGCTACACCTTC. Residues: CASSIQGAPGYGYTF.

This rearrangement joins TRBV27 to TRBJ1-2, with no clear D. Between the trimmed V and J ends, which lost 6 bases and 8 bases, there was a span of 16 bases. Germline V CDR1 and CDR2: MNHEY, SMNVEV (reference sequence). The CDR3 is 13 amino acids. The CDR3 spells CASRRVLTHGYTF. DNA of the CDR3: TGTGCCAGCAGGCGGGTATTGACCCACGGCTACACCTTC.